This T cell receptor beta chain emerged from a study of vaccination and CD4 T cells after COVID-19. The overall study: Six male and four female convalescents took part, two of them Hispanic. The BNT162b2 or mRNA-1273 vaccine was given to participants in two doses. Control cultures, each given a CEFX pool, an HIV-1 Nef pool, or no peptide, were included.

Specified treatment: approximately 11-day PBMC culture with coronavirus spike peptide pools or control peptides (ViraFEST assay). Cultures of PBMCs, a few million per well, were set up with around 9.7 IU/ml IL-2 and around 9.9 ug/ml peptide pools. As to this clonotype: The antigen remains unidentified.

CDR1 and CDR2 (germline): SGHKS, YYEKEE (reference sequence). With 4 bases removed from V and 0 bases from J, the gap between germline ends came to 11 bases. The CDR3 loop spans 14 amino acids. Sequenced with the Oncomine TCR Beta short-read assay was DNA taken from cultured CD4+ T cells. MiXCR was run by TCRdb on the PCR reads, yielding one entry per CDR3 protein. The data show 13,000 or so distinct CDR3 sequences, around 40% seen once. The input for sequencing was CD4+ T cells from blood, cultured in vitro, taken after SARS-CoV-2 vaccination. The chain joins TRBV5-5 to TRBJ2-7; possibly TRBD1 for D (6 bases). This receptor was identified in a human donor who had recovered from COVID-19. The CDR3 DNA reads TGTGCCAGCAGCCCGGACAGCCACTCCTACGAGCAGTACTTC. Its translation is CASSPDSHSYEQYF.